This T cell receptor beta chain stems from a study of technical replicates of blood from a few donors. V was pared by 0 bases and J by 6 bases, with 7 bases of the junction left unmatched. CDR3 length: 16 amino acids. The germline V gene encodes CDR1 SGDLS and CDR2 YYNGEE. This table comes from immunoSEQ multiplex PCR, and its TCRdb copy is limited to in-frame clones, with some not included. The sample consists of approximately 85,000 clones, about 91% of them appearing once. The clonotype originates from a human donor in good health. What was sequenced was T cells isolated from PBMCs. V usage is TRBV9 and J usage is TRBJ2-1; 9 bases align to TRBD2. This CDR3 reads CASSVETGGGANEQFF. The CDR3, as DNA: TGTGCCAGCAGCGTAGAAACGGGCGGGGGGGCCAATGAGCAGTTCTTC.